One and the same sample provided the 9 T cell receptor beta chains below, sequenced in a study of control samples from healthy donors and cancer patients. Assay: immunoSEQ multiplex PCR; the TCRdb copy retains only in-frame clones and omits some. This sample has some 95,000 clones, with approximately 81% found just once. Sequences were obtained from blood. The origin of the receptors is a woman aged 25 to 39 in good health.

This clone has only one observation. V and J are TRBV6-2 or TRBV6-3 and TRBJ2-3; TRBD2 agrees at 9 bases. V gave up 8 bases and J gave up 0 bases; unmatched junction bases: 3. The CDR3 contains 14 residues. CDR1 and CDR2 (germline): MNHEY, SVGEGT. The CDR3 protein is CASGLAGSTDTQYF. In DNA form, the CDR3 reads TGTGCCAGCGGCCTAGCGGGGAGCACAGATACGCAGTATTTT.

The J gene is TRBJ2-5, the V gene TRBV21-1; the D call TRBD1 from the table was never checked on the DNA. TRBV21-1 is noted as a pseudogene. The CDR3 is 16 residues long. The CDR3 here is CASSNPPFDRKETQYF. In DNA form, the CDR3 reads TGTGCCAGCAGTAACCCCCCATTCGACAGGAAAGAGACCCAGTACTTC.

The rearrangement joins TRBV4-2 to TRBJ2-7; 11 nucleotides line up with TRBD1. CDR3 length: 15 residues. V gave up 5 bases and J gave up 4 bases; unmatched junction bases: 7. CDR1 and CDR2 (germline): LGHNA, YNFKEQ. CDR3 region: CASSWGQGVLYEQYF. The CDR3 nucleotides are TGTGCCAGCAGCTGGGGACAGGGGGTATTGTACGAGCAGTACTTC.

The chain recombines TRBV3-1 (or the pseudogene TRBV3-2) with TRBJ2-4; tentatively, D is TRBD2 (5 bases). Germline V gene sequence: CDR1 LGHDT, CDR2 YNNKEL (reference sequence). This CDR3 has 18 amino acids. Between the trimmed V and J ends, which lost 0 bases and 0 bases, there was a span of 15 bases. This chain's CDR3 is CASSQDSGVLLAKNIQYF. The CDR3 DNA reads TGTGCCAGCAGCCAAGACTCCGGGGTCCTTCTAGCCAAAAACATTCAGTACTTC.

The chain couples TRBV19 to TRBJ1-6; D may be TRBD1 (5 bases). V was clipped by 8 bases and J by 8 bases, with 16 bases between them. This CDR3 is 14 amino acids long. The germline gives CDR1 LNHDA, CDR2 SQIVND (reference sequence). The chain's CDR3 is CASGYRRGDSPLHF. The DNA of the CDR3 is TGTGCCAGTGGATACAGGCGAGGGGATTCACCCCTCCACTTT.

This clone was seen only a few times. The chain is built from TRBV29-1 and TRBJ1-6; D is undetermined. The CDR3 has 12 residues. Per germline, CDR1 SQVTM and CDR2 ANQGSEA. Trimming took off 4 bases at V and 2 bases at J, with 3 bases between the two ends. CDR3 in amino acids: CSVGTYNSPLHF. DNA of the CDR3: TGCAGCGTTGGGACCTATAATTCACCCCTCCACTTT. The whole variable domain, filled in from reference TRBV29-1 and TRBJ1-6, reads SAVISQKPSRDICQRGTSLTIQCQVDSQVTMMFWYRQQPGQSLTLIATANQGSEATYESGFVIDKFPISRPNLTFSTLTVSNMSPEDSSIYLCSVGTYNSPLHFGNGTRLTVT.

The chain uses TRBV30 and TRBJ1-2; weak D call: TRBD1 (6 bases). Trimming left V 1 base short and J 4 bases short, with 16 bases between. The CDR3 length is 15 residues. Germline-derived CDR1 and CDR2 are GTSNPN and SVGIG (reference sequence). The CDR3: CAWSAVDRIGYGYTF. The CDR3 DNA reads TGTGCCTGGAGTGCGGTTGACAGGATTGGCTATGGCTACACCTTC.

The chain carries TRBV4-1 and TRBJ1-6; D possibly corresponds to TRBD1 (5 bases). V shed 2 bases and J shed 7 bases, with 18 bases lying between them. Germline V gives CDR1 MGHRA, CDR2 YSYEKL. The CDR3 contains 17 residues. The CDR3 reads CASSQPIPGLGNSPLHF. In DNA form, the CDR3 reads TGCGCCAGCAGCCAACCGATACCGGGACTGGGCAATTCACCCCTCCACTTT.

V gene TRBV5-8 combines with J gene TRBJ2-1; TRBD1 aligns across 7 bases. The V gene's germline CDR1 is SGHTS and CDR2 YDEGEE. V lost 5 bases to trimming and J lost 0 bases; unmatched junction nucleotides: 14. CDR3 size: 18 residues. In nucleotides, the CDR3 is TGTGCCAGCAGTTTTTACCCCGCGACAGGGAGCTCCTACAATGAGCAGTTCTTC. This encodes CASSFYPATGSSYNEQFF.